A single sample is the source of the 10 T cell receptor beta chains below, sequenced in a study of human T cells and chemical hapten exposure. The sample's time point: patch test 3, about 24 weeks after DPC sensitization. The treatment is: therapeutic diphenylcyclopropenone sensitization with weekly scalp DPC. Using its own MiXCR run on the RACE reads, TCRdb lists one record per CDR3 protein. The sample contains fewer than 200,000 distinct CDR3 sequences, around a quarter of which appear only once. The sequences come from whole blood, collected in connection with sensitization to the hapten diphenylcyclopropenone (DPC). The receptors were gathered from a woman younger than 35 with alopecia areata. Some clones in this sample may be carry-over from other donors' samples.

This chain uses TRBV11-1 with TRBJ2-2; no clear D. CDR3 length equals 12 residues. The germline V gene encodes CDR1 SGHAT and CDR2 FQDESV (reference sequence). V dropped 8 bases and J dropped 3 bases, with 7 bases sitting between them. The CDR3 sequence is CASLEDTGELFF. The DNA of the CDR3 is TGTGCCAGCTTGGAAGACACCGGGGAGCTGTTTTTT.

The chain employs TRBV9 and TRBJ2-7, with D unclear. The CDR3 loop spans 14 amino acids. The germline CDR1 and CDR2 sequences are SGDLS and YYNGEE. V was pared by 0 bases and J by 0 bases, with 7 bases between. DNA of the CDR3: TGTGCCAGCAGCGTAGGTAGTATCTCCTACGAGCAGTACTTC. It yields the protein CASSVGSISYEQYF.

The chain links TRBV28 to TRBJ1-5, with 7 bases that match TRBD1. CDR1 is MDHEN, CDR2 SYDVKM, per germline. The length of the CDR3 is 16 residues. J was trimmed by 5 bases and V by 6 bases; bases with no gene match: 13. CDR3 nucleotide sequence: TGTGCCAGCAGGGCATGGAGGGGGCCCTTCCATCAGCCCCAGCATTTT. Translation gives CASRAWRGPFHQPQHF.

CDR3 sequence: CSAISSGVDTQYF. In nucleotides, the CDR3 is TGCAGTGCCATTAGTTCGGGAGTAGATACGCAGTATTTT. This sequence joins TRBV20-1 and TRBJ2-3; D is perhaps TRBD2 (6 bases). CDR1 and CDR2 from the germline V gene are DFQATT and SNEGSKA (reference sequence). Trimming took off 6 bases at V and 5 bases at J, with 15 bases between the two ends. The CDR3 has 13 amino acids.

V and J are TRBV20-1 and TRBJ1-5; D is undetermined. Germline V gives CDR1 DFQATT, CDR2 SNEGSKA (reference sequence). The CDR3 is 17 residues long. Trimming shortened V by 6 bases and J by 0 bases, and 21 bases separated the two germline ends. CDR3 in amino acids: CSAPRSDGRGSNQPQHF. CDR3 nucleotides: TGCAGTGCCCCGCGATCTGACGGCCGGGGTAGCAATCAGCCCCAGCATTTT.

V gene TRBV12-3 or TRBV12-4 combines with J gene TRBJ2-5, with D perhaps TRBD1 (5 bases). Trimming took off 8 bases at V and 0 bases at J, with 13 bases between the two ends. The CDR3 runs 14 residues. CDR3 coding DNA: TGTGCCAGCGGAAACCCAGGGTACCAAGAGACCCAGTACTTC. This translates into CASGNPGYQETQYF.

This clonotype was detected only a few times. V usage is TRBV7-2 and J usage is TRBJ2-7; D is possibly TRBD1 (6 bases). There are 14 residues in the CDR3. V lost 8 bases and J lost 7, with 21 bases in between. CDR1 and CDR2 from the germline V gene are SGHTA and FQGNSA. The CDR3 region has the DNA TGTGCCAGCGCCTTCGATGGGGCAGGGGTGGAGCAGTACTTC. Amino acids: CASAFDGAGVEQYF.

This clonotype turned up a few times. The chain uses TRBV2 and TRBJ2-2; 8 bases match TRBD2. The CDR3 consists of 13 residues. Germline trimming cut 10 bases from V and 4 bases from J; bases unmatched to any gene: 5. Germline-derived CDR1 and CDR2 are SNHLY and FYNNEI. The CDR3 loop is CANLAGPTGELFF. The CDR3 region has the DNA TGTGCCAACCTAGCGGGCCCCACCGGGGAGCTGTTTTTT.

The chain couples TRBV20-1 to TRBJ1-1, with TRBD1 as a possible D gene (5 bases). The V and J ends lost 1 base and 2 bases respectively, with 8 bases between them. This CDR3 contains 13 residues. Germline V gives CDR1 DFQATT, CDR2 SNEGSKA (reference sequence). For the CDR3, the DNA is TGCAGTGCTAGAGTTCAGGGAAACACTGAAGCTTTCTTT. It codes for CSARVQGNTEAFF.

The chain links TRBV20-1 to TRBJ1-2; TRBD1 might be the D (6 bases). Germline-derived CDR1 and CDR2 are DFQATT and SNEGSKA (reference sequence). The CDR3 length is 15 residues. Trimming cost V 2 bases and J 5 bases, with 18 bases left between them. CDR3 in amino acids: CSARPTGTNIYGYTF. Written as DNA, the CDR3 is TGCAGTGCTAGACCCACAGGGACGAACATATATGGCTACACCTTC.